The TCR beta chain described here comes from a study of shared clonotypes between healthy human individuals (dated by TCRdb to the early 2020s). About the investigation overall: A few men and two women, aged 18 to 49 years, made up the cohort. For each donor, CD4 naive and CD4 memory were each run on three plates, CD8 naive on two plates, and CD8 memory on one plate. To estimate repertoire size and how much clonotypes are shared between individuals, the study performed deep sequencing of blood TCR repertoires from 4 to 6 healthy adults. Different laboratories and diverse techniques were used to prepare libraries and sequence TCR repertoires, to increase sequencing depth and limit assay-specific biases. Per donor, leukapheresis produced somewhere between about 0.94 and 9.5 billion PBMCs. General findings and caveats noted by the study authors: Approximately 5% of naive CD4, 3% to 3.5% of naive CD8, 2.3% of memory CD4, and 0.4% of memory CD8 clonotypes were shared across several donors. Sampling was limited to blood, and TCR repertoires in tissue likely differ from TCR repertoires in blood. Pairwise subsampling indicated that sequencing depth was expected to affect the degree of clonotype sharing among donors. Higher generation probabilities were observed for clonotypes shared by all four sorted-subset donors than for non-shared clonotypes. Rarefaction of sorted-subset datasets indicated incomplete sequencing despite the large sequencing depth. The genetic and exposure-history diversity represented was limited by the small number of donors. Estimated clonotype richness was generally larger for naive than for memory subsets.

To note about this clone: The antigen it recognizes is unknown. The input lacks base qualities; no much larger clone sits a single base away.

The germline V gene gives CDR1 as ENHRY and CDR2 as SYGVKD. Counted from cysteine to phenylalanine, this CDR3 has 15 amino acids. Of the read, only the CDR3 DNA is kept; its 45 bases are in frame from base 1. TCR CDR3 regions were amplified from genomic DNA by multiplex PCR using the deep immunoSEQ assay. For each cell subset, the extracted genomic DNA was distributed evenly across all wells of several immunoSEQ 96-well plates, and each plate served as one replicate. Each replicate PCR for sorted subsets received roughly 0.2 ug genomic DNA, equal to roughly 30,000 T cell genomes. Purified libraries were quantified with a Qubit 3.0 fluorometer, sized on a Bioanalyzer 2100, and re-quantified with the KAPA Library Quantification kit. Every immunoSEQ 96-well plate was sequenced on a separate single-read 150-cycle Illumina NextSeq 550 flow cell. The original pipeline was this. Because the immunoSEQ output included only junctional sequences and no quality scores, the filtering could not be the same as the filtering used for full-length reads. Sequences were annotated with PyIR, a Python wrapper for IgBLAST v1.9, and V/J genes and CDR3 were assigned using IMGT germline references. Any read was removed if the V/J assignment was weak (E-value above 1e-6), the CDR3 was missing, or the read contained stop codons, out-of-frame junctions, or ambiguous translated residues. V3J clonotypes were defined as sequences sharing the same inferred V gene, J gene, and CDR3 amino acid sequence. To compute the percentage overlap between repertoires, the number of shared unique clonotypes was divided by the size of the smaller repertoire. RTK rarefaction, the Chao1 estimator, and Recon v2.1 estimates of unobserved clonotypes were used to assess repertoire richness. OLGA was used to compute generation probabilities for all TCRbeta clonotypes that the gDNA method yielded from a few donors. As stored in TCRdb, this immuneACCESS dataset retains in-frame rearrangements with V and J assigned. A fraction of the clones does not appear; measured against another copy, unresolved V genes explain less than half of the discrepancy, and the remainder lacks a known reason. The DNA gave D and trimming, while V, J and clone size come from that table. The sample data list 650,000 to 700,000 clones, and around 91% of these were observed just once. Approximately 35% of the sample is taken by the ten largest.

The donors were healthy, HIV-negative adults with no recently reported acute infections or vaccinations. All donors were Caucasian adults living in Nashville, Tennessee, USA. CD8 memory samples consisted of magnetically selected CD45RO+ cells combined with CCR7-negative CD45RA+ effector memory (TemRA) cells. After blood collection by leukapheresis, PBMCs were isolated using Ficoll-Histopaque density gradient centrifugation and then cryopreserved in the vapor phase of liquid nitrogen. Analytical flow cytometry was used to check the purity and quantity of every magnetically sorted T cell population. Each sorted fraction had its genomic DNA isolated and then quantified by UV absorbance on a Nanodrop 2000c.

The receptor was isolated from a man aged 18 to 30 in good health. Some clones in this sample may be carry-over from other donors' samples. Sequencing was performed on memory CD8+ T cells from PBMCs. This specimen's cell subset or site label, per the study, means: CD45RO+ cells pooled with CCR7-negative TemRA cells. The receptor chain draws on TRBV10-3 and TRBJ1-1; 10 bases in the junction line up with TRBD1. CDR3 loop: CASKGTGALNTEAFF. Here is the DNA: TGTGCTTCGAAGGGGACAGGGGCACTGAACACTGAAGCTTTCTTT.